The 21 T cell receptor beta chains below were found in one sample sequenced in a study of blood T cell repertoires in COVID-19. Here immunoSEQ multiplex PCR was the method, and the copy in TCRdb shows in-frame clones only, minus some. The table has 65,000 to 90,000 clones, approximately 71% seen once. The sequencing sample was made of peripheral blood. Receptor source: a man between 65 and 85 years old with COVID-19, enrolled during active disease.

The chain uses TRBV5-1 and TRBJ1-2; tentative D call: TRBD1 (5 bases). V lost 3 bases, J lost 6 bases, and 12 bases lay in between. The CDR3 runs 13 residues. CDR1 is SGHRS and CDR2 is YFSETQ in the germline V gene. The DNA for the CDR3 is TGCGCCAGCAGCTCCGGGACTGTAGATGGCTACACCTTC. Translating gives CASSSGTVDGYTF.

In DNA form, the CDR3 reads TGTGCCAGTAACTTAATCCCCGGGTCCCAATGGCCCCAGCATTTT. Translating gives CASNLIPGSQWPQHF. The chain joins TRBV19 to TRBJ1-5; no firm D call. Germline V CDR1 and CDR2: LNHDA, SQIVND (reference sequence). The germline V and J ends were trimmed by 7 bases and 9 bases, with 22 bases remaining between them. This CDR3 region has 15 residues.

To note about this clone: The germline gene is not matched at one end of the junction; a read error may be the cause. The J gene is TRBJ2-1, the V gene TRBV7-7, with 11 positions matching TRBD2. From germline, CDR1 is SSHAT and CDR2 FNYEAQ (reference sequence). The CDR3 has 14 residues. CDR3 residues: CASSLGTSGNEQFF. The CDR3 DNA is TGTGCTAGCAGCTTAGGGACTAGCGGAAATGAGCAGTTCTTC.

The chain recombines TRBV27 with TRBJ2-7, with 9 bases matching TRBD1. Germline V gene lookup returns CDR1 MNHEY and CDR2 SMNVEV (reference sequence). The CDR3 totals 14 residues. Losses at the gene ends were 2 bases for V and 2 bases for J; bases not matched to a gene: 1. CDR3 coding DNA: TGTGCCAGCAGTTTAAACAGGGGGCCCTACGAGCAGTACTTC. Its protein product is CASSLNRGPYEQYF.

This chain connects TRBV18 to TRBJ1-1, with 12 bases aligning to TRBD1. CDR1 is KGHSH, CDR2 LQKENI, per germline. This CDR3 region has 16 residues. Trimming cost V 3 bases and J 0 bases; bases outside gene matches: 2. The CDR3 sequence: CASSPGTGGLNTEAFF. The CDR3 coding sequence is TGTGCCAGCTCACCGGGGACAGGGGGCTTGAACACTGAAGCTTTCTTT.

A single count supports this clone. This rearrangement joins TRBV5-4 to TRBJ1-6, with TRBD1 matching 7 bases. The CDR3 totals 16 residues. The V segment lost 4 bases and the J segment 7 bases; nucleotides outside the gene matches: 11. The germline gives CDR1 SGHNT, CDR2 YYREEE (reference sequence). In nucleotides, the CDR3 is TGTGCCAGCAGCGGGGGCCTAGGGGGCGGGAATTCACCCCTCCACTTT. It is translated as CASSGGLGGGNSPLHF.

The V gene is TRBV9, the J gene TRBJ2-7, with 7 bases aligning to TRBD1. CDR3 length equals 14 residues. With 1 base clipped from V and 3 bases from J, the junction kept 4 bases outside the gene matches. The germline CDR1 and CDR2 sequences are SGDLS and YYNGEE. CDR3 sequence reads: CASSVYAGGYEQYF. In DNA, the CDR3 is TGTGCCAGCAGCGTATACGCAGGGGGCTACGAGCAGTACTTC.

The rearrangement joins TRBV7-8 to TRBJ1-3; tentatively, D is TRBD1 (5 bases). CDR3 length: 15 residues. The ends were cut back, 0 bases at V and 4 bases at J, with 10 bases in the middle. Germline assignment: CDR1 SGHVS and CDR2 FQNEAQ. The CDR3 sequence is CASSLARQSGNTIYF. CDR3 bases: TGTGCCAGCAGCTTAGCCAGACAGTCAGGAAACACCATATATTTT.

The gene calls are TRBV11-3 and TRBJ2-1, with 9 bases fitting TRBD2. Germline V CDR1 and CDR2: SGHNT, YENEEA. Trimming took 3 bases from V and 4 from J; bases not matched to a gene: 4. The CDR3 is 15 amino acids. The CDR3 sequence: CASSFATSGYNEQFF. CDR3 DNA: TGTGCCAGCAGCTTTGCGACTAGCGGATACAATGAGCAGTTCTTC.

The chain recombines TRBV25-1 with TRBJ1-2, with D perhaps matching TRBD1 (6 bases). Trimming left V 8 bases short and J 5 bases short, with 12 bases between. This CDR3 is 12 amino acids long. Per the germline V gene, CDR1 is MGHDK and CDR2 is SYGVNS. Here the CDR3 DNA reads TGTGCCAGCGTAGACCAGGGGTATGGCTACACCTTC. Translating gives CASVDQGYGYTF.

This rearrangement joins TRBV6-4 to TRBJ2-5; D perhaps matches TRBD1 (5 bases). Germline V gene data show CDR1 as MRHNA and CDR2 as SNTAGT. The V and J ends lost 5 bases and 4 bases respectively, with 8 bases between them. The CDR3 is 12 residues long. The CDR3 coding sequence is TGTGCCAGCAGTAAGGGGCCAGAGACCCAGTACTTC. This encodes CASSKGPETQYF.

V is TRBV24-1 and J is TRBJ1-5; D is perhaps TRBD1 (5 bases). This CDR3 spans 14 amino acids. CDR1 and CDR2 (germline): KGHDR, SFDVKD. Trimming cost V 9 bases and J 1 base, with 12 bases left between them. CDR3 sequence: CATAHDSSNQPQHF. The CDR3 DNA reads as TGTGCCACCGCTCATGACAGCAGCAATCAGCCCCAGCATTTT.

The chain has TRBV5-1 and TRBJ2-1; 15 bases line up with TRBD2. Germline lookup yields CDR1 SGHRS and CDR2 YFSETQ. Losses at the gene ends were 3 bases for V and 7 bases for J; bases not matched to a gene: 5. The CDR3 consists of 16 residues. This CDR3 is CASSWRTSGRVNEQFF. The CDR3 nucleotides are TGCGCCAGCAGCTGGAGGACTAGCGGGAGGGTAAATGAGCAGTTCTTC.

The gene calls are TRBV24-1 and TRBJ1-5, with D perhaps TRBD1 (5 bases). Germline CDR1 and CDR2: KGHDR and SFDVKD. V was clipped by 4 bases and J by 7 bases, with 10 bases between them. The CDR3 length is 13 residues. The chain's CDR3 is CATSDVTGQPQHF. CDR3 in DNA: TGTGCCACCAGTGACGTTACAGGCCAGCCCCAGCATTTT.

This rearrangement joins TRBV28 to TRBJ2-3, with 7 bases matching TRBD2. CDR1 MDHEN and CDR2 SYDVKM come from the germline V gene. J lost 0 bases, V lost 9 bases, and 18 bases had no gene match. This CDR3 has 18 residues. The DNA of the CDR3 is TGTGCCAGTCAGGCCGCTCTTCGGCTAGCGGCTAGCACAGATACGCAGTATTTT. Translated, it gives CASQAALRLAASTDTQYF.

The chain carries TRBV4-2 and TRBJ2-7, with D perhaps TRBD2 (7 bases). Germline CDR1 and CDR2: LGHNA and YNFKEQ. The ends were cut back, 0 bases at V and 6 bases at J, with 12 bases in the middle. There are 14 residues in the CDR3. The DNA for the CDR3 is TGTGCCAGCAGCCAAGATAGGGGGAGGGGCGAGCAGTACTTC. Amino acids: CASSQDRGRGEQYF.

V usage is TRBV7-3 and J usage is TRBJ1-1; no clear D gene. CDR1 is SGHTA and CDR2 is FQGTGA in the germline V gene. The CDR3 has 12 amino acids. V lost 3 bases and J 8 bases, leaving 10 bases between the germline ends. CDR3: CASSFSRVEAFF. CDR3 bases: TGTGCCAGCAGCTTTAGCAGAGTCGAAGCTTTCTTT.

This clone has more than one count but fewer than ten. This chain connects TRBV7-2 to TRBJ1-2, with a weak D call TRBD1 (5 bases). The CDR3 runs to 15 residues. The germline gives CDR1 SGHTA, CDR2 FQGNSA. Trimming left V 0 bases short and J 4 bases short, with 12 bases between. The CDR3 region has the DNA TGTGCCAGCAGCTTAGCGGTGTCGGGGGGCTATGGCTACACCTTC. It yields the protein CASSLAVSGGYGYTF. The whole variable domain, remainder taken from reference TRBV7-2 and TRBJ1-2, is GAGVSQSPSNKVTEKGKDVELRCDPISGHTALYWYRQSLGQGLEFLIYFQGNSAPDKSGLPSDRFSAERTGGSVSTLTIQRTQQEDSAVYLCASSLAVSGGYGYTFGSGTRLTVV.

The chain links TRBV5-1 to TRBJ1-2; D uncertain. The CDR3 is 15 amino acids. Germline assignment: CDR1 SGHRS and CDR2 YFSETQ. Trimming left V 0 bases short and J 0 bases short, with 9 bases between. This CDR3 is CASSLDTRPNYGYTF. Here the CDR3 DNA reads TGCGCCAGCAGCTTGGACACCCGTCCTAACTATGGCTACACCTTC.

V gene TRBV18 combines with J gene TRBJ1-6, with TRBD1 as a possible D gene (5 bases). V dropped 2 bases and J dropped 7 bases, with 9 bases sitting between them. This CDR3 has 14 residues. CDR1 is KGHSH, CDR2 LQKENI, per germline. The CDR3 loop is CASSPETANSPLHF. The DNA for the CDR3 is TGTGCCAGCTCACCAGAGACAGCAAATTCACCCCTCCACTTT.

This rearrangement joins TRBV4-3 to TRBJ1-2; tentative D call: TRBD1 (5 bases). The V gene's germline CDR1 is LGHNA and CDR2 YSLEER. The CDR3 length is 14 residues. Trimming took 0 bases from V and 8 from J, leaving 13 bases between them. CDR3 DNA sequence: TGCGCCAGCAGCCAAGATGGGAGGGGAGAAGGCTACACCTTC. It codes for CASSQDGRGEGYTF.